Listed below are T cell receptor beta chains from one sample, sequenced in a study of blood T cell repertoires in COVID-19. The method was immunoSEQ multiplex PCR; TCRdb's version includes in-frame clones alone and lacks a portion of them. The sample has fewer than 300,000 clones, approximately 87% seen once. Input material: peripheral blood. The receptors here all came from a middle-aged woman who had recovered from COVID-19. CDR3s include the opening cysteine and the closing phenylalanine or tryptophan. A D gene is named only where the DNA matches it firmly. Not every row has a clone size; where given, it reads once, few, many or a size class.

D gene	clone size	V gene	J gene	CDR3 DNA	CDR3 protein
TRBD1	-	TRBV3-1/TRBV3-2	TRBJ2-7	TGTGCCAGCAGCGCCCGGGACAGGGGAATCTCGCAGTACTTC	CASSARDRGISQYF
-	-	TRBV19	TRBJ2-5	TGTGCCACAACCCGCGGGGAGACCCAGTACTTC	CATTRGETQYF
-	-	TRBV4-2	TRBJ2-5	TGTGCCAGCAGCCAAGATGGCTTACAAGAGACCCAGTACTTC	CASSQDGLQETQYF
TRBD1	-	TRBV5-1	TRBJ2-1	TGCGCCAGCAGCTTGGGGATATCCGGGACAGGATTTAACAATGAGCAGTTCTTC	CASSLGISGTGFNNEQFF
TRBD1	-	TRBV5-1	TRBJ2-1	TGCGCCAGCAGCTCGGGGACAGGGTGGTCGCTGGAGCAGTTCTTC	CASSSGTGWSLEQFF
-	-	TRBV6-5	TRBJ2-3	TGTGCCAGCAGAGACAGAGGTTACAAAGATACGCAGTATTTT	CASRDRGYKDTQYF
-	-	TRBV9	TRBJ2-3	TGTGCCAGCAGCCCCCTTGGGGGGACCACAGATACGCAGTATTTT	CASSPLGGTTDTQYF
TRBD1	-	TRBV5-1	TRBJ1-2	TGCGCCAGCAGCTTCAAGGGGGCGGAGGGCTACACCTTC	CASSFKGAEGYTF
-	once	TRBV18	TRBJ1-3	TGTGCCAGCTCACCACAGCGGGGGACTGGAAACACCATATATTTT	CASSPQRGTGNTIYF
-	once	TRBV6-4	TRBJ1-1	TGTGCCAGCAGTGCCGGGGGGGCACGGAACACTGAAGCTTTCTTT	CASSAGGARNTEAFF
-	-	TRBV2	TRBJ2-3	TGTGCCAGCAACCGCCCGGGGAGGGGGGCTGGCACAGATACGCAGTATTTT	CASNRPGRGAGTDTQYF
TRBD1	-	TRBV30	TRBJ2-7	TGTGCCTGGAGTGTGCCGGGACAGGGCTACGAGCAGTACTTC	CAWSVPGQGYEQYF
TRBD1	-	TRBV6-2/TRBV6-3	TRBJ1-5	TGTGCCAGCAGCGGGACAGGGGGCTTTCAGCCCCAGCATTTT	CASSGTGGFQPQHF
-	-	TRBV7-8	TRBJ2-7	TGTGCCAGCAGCTTATACAGAATCTCCTACGAGCAGTACTTC	CASSLYRISYEQYF
TRBD1	few	TRBV30	TRBJ1-1	TGTGCCGGGGGACAGGAGGTCTACACTGAAGCTTTCTTT	CAGGQEVYTEAFF
-	-	TRBV7-9	TRBJ1-2	TGTGCCAGCAGCTCCGAGCTCCGCAGGGGCCTCTTGGGCTACACCTTC	CASSSELRRGLLGYTF
-	-	TRBV11-2	TRBJ2-3	TGTGCCAGCAGCCGGGTTCTCTCCACAGATACGCAGTATTTT	CASSRVLSTDTQYF
-	-	TRBV25-1	TRBJ1-5	TGTGCCAGCGGAGTGGGGGGGCAGCCCCAGCATTTT	CASGVGGQPQHF
TRBD1	-	TRBV5-5	TRBJ1-3	TGTGCCAGCAGCTTGGGACAGGGGTACACCATATATTTT	CASSLGQGYTIYF
-	-	TRBV11-3	TRBJ2-2	TGTGCCAGCAGCTTATTCCCCCAGGACACCGGGGAGCTGTTTTTT	CASSLFPQDTGELFF
-	-	TRBV2	TRBJ2-5	TGTGCCAGCAGAGGAGGGTCAGAGACCCAGTACTTC	CASRGGSETQYF
TRBD1	-	TRBV28	TRBJ2-3	TGTGCCAGTCGGGACAGGGGCCGATACACAGATACGCAGTATTTT	CASRDRGRYTDTQYF
-	-	TRBV19	TRBJ2-5	TGTGCCAGTAGTATAGATGGGCAGCTACAAGAGACCCAGTACTTC	CASSIDGQLQETQYF